This paragraph reports one T cell receptor beta chain. The target antigen is unknown. After removal of 5 bases from V and 5 bases from J, the junction contained 13 bases not matched to a gene. The CDR3 is 16 residues long. CDR1 is SGHVS and CDR2 is FQNEAQ in the germline V gene. In the library, individual cDNA molecules carried attached unique molecular identifiers. MiXCR, run by TCRdb on the 5' RACE reads, gives a single entry per CDR3 protein. Among more than 75,000 distinct CDR3 sequences listed, less than 15% were seen once. The data are from a study of early T cells in non-severe SARS-CoV-2 infection. On the study more broadly: The study sequenced bulk RNA from unsorted whole blood, with chains unpaired. Overall study findings and caveats: Comparison of clonotypes with VDJdb favored anti-spike CD8 responses while missing private and CD4 specificities.

Source material: whole blood. The origin of this receptor is an adult who was a healthcare worker with PCR-confirmed SARS-CoV-2 infection or an uninfected control (not recorded which). The chain couples TRBV7-8 to TRBJ2-5; 8 bases agree with TRBD2. CDR3 residues: CASSQGLAGYAETQYF. The CDR3 DNA sequence: TGTGCCAGCAGCCAGGGGCTAGCGGGCTACGCGGAGACCCAGTACTTC. The complete variable domain, with remaining parts taken from reference TRBV7-8 and TRBJ2-5, reads GAGVSQSPRYKVAKRGQDVALRCDPISGHVSLFWYQQALGQGPEFLTYFQNEAQLDKSGLPSDRFFAERPEGSVSTLKIQRTQQEDSAVYLCASSQGLAGYAETQYFGPGTRLLVL.